The 31 T cell receptor beta chains below were found in one sample sequenced in a study of T cells in Graves' hyperthyroidism and ophthalmopathy. Amplified regions were TCR beta CDR3 sequences from RNA transcripts. HTBI primers drove first-round RT-PCR of the TCR CDR3. One entry per CDR3 protein, called by TCRdb with MiXCR from the multiplex PCR reads. The table lists roughly 740,000 distinct CDR3 sequences, over 15% of them singletons. The sequenced sample was blood. These receptors were taken from a man aged 18 to 30 with Graves' hyperthyroidism.

This clonotype was counted between two and nine times. The rearrangement joins TRBV28 to TRBJ2-7; 7 bases match TRBD2. Germline lookup yields CDR1 MDHEN and CDR2 SYDVKM. Unmatched junction bases numbered 9, after V lost 3 bases and J lost 4 bases. The CDR3 sequence is 15 residues long. The CDR3 is CASSLYETSLYEQYF. CDR3 DNA: TGTGCCAGCAGTTTGTATGAGACTAGCTTGTACGAGCAGTACTTC.

The chain recombines TRBV5-1 with TRBJ2-1; 11 nucleotides align to TRBD2. V was clipped by 5 bases and J by 6 bases; unmatched bases: 7. The CDR3 covers 15 residues. Germline lookup yields CDR1 SGHRS and CDR2 YFSETQ. CDR3 bases: TGCGCCAGCAGTAAGGGACTAGCGGAAACCAATGAGCAGTTCTTC. It codes for CASSKGLAETNEQFF.

The CDR3 loop reads CASSFSQGGDQPQHF. The CDR3, as DNA: TGTGCCAGCAGCTTCTCACAGGGGGGGGATCAGCCCCAGCATTTT. The V and J genes are TRBV7-9 and TRBJ1-5, with 8 bases aligning to TRBD1. Germline loops: CDR1 SEHNR, CDR2 FQNEAQ (reference sequence). V lost 3 bases, J lost 5 bases, and 6 bases stayed unmatched. The CDR3 has 15 residues. Full variable domain (outside the CDR3, taken from reference TRBV7-9 and TRBJ1-5): DTGVSQNPRHKITKRGQNVTFRCDPISEHNRLYWYRQTLGQGPEFLTYFQNEAQLEKSRLLSDRFSAERPKGSFSTLEIQRTEQGDSAMYLCASSFSQGGDQPQHFGDGTRLSIL.

This clonotype was observed at least ten times. A clone one base away is much larger, so this may be a read error. The chain uses TRBV28 and TRBJ2-3, with 7 positions matching TRBD2. This CDR3 is 14 amino acids long. The V gene's germline CDR1 is MDHEN and CDR2 SYDVKM. This CDR3 is CTSSLRGGTDTQYF. CDR3 nucleotide sequence: TGTACCAGCAGTTTGAGGGGAGGGACAGATACGCAGTATTTT.

At least ten counts were recorded for this clonotype. This sequence joins TRBV3-1 and TRBJ1-5; TRBD1 matches 9 bases. This CDR3 is built from 14 residues. Germline V gives CDR1 LGHDT, CDR2 YNNKEL (reference sequence). Unmatched junction bases numbered 8, after V lost 8 bases and J lost 6 bases. This chain's CDR3 is CASGLTGGSQPQHF. The CDR3 DNA reads TGTGCCAGCGGACTGACAGGGGGTAGTCAGCCCCAGCATTTT.

This clonotype was found many times. V is TRBV3-1 and J is TRBJ1-3, with a possible D match to TRBD1 (5 bases). The CDR3 contains 14 residues. Germline CDR1 and CDR2: LGHDT and YNNKEL (reference sequence). V lost 7 bases, J lost 4 bases, and 14 bases lay in between. For the CDR3, the DNA is TGTGCCAGCAACGTTAGGGGAGCAGGAAACACCATATATTTT. Amino acid sequence: CASNVRGAGNTIYF.

This clonotype was counted a few times. V is TRBV12-5 and J is TRBJ2-2, with 9 nucleotides matching TRBD1. Germline CDR1 reads LGHNT; CDR2 reads FRNRAP. The junction had 8 bases not matched to a gene; V was cut back by 4 bases and J by 5 bases. The CDR3 is made up of 16 amino acids. CDR3 in amino acids: CASGSPGQGETGELFF. CDR3 sequence (DNA): TGTGCTAGTGGTTCCCCGGGACAGGGAGAGACCGGGGAGCTGTTTTTT.

Ten or more counts support this clonotype. The V gene is TRBV11-1, the J gene TRBJ2-1; the D gene is possibly TRBD2 (6 bases). Looked up from germline, CDR1 is SGHAT and CDR2 is FQDESV (reference sequence). There are 19 residues in the CDR3. The germline V and J ends were trimmed by 0 bases and 0 bases, with 18 bases remaining between them. CDR3 loop: CASSLATWRGYRSYNEQFF. CDR3 nucleotide sequence: TGTGCCAGCAGCTTAGCCACATGGAGGGGATACCGCTCCTACAATGAGCAGTTCTTC.

This chain connects TRBV5-4 to TRBJ1-2, with no clear D. Trimming took 0 bases from V and 5 from J, leaving 17 bases between them. CDR1 is SGHNT and CDR2 is YYREEE in the germline V gene (reference sequence). The CDR3 runs to 16 residues. The DNA of the CDR3 is TGTGCCAGCAGCTTGGAAAGGGTGGTTAATCAATATGGCTACACCTTC. Translated: CASSLERVVNQYGYTF. Looking up the rest from reference TRBV5-4 and TRBJ1-2 gives the full variable domain: ETGVTQSPTHLIKTRGQQVTLRCSSQSGHNTVSWYQQALGQGPQFIFQYYREEENGRGNFPPRFSGLQFPNYSSELNVNALELDDSALYLCASSLERVVNQYGYTFGSGTRLTVV.

This clonotype has a count of ten or more. V is TRBV6-1 and J is TRBJ2-2; TRBD2 is a possible D gene (6 bases). The CDR3 extends over 14 amino acids. The V end was cut by 5 bases, the J end by 4 bases, with 11 bases between. Germline CDR1 reads MNHNS; CDR2 reads SASEGT. In nucleotides, the CDR3 is TGTGCCAGCAGTTGGGGAGGTCCCACCGGGGAGCTGTTTTTT. This encodes CASSWGGPTGELFF.

The chain is built from TRBV10-3 and TRBJ1-6, with unresolved D. The CDR3 is 13 amino acids. Trimming pared 3 bases from V and 8 bases from J, leaving 8 bases between. Germline V gives CDR1 ENHRY, CDR2 SYGVKD. The CDR3 DNA reads as TGTGCCATCAGTGACAAAGTCGATTCACCCCTCCACTTT. Its protein product is CAISDKVDSPLHF.

This clonotype was counted many times. The chain is built from TRBV7-2 and TRBJ2-1; D possibly corresponds to TRBD2 (5 bases). The V gene's germline CDR1 is SGHTA and CDR2 FQGNSA. The CDR3 runs to 16 residues. Trimming shortened V by 1 base and J by 8 bases, and 18 bases separated the two germline ends. The CDR3 region is CASSLVLADFTDEQFF. The CDR3, as DNA: TGTGCCAGCAGCTTAGTTCTAGCAGACTTTACAGATGAGCAGTTCTTC.

The rearrangement links TRBV30 to TRBJ1-2; D is ambiguous. Trimming took off 4 bases at V and 7 bases at J, with 10 bases between the two ends. CDR3 length: 11 amino acids. From germline, CDR1 is GTSNPN and CDR2 SVGIG (reference sequence). The CDR3 is CAWKVYRGYTF. The CDR3 region has the DNA TGTGCCTGGAAAGTTTACCGTGGCTACACCTTC.

This clonotype was detected ten times or more. The chain employs TRBV7-9 and TRBJ2-2, with D hard to call. The V end was cut by 8 bases, the J end by 6 bases, with 13 bases between. The CDR3 has 13 residues. Germline V gene lookup returns CDR1 SEHNR and CDR2 FQNEAQ (reference sequence). The CDR3 sequence is CASLGAGAGELFF. The CDR3, as DNA: TGTGCCAGCTTAGGAGCTGGGGCCGGGGAGCTGTTTTTT.

The V call is TRBV29-1, the J call TRBJ2-1; 8 bases match TRBD2. This CDR3 region has 15 residues. The germline CDR1 and CDR2 sequences are SQVTM and ANQGSEA. The ends lost 8 bases at V and 2 bases at J; junction bases unmatched: 11. The CDR3 sequence: CSTGGSGGTYNEQFF. As DNA, the CDR3 is TGCAGCACCGGGGGGAGCGGGGGTACCTACAATGAGCAGTTCTTC.

Worth noting for this clonotype: A much larger clone differs from this one at a single base, so this may be a read error. No conserved phenylalanine or tryptophan ends this CDR3, so it is likely a read error. The chain has TRBV6-1 and TRBJ1-1; 7 nucleotides agree with TRBD1. The CDR3 is 15 amino acids. Germline assignment: CDR1 MNHNS and CDR2 SASEGT. The J segment lost 4 bases and the V segment lost 6 bases, leaving 11 bases of the junction unmatched. The CDR3 sequence is CASSPDRLLGTEAFL. The CDR3 DNA follows: TGTGCCAGCAGCCCGGACAGGCTCCTGGGCACTGAAGCTTTCCTT.

This chain connects TRBV7-9 to TRBJ2-7, with a weak D call TRBD2 (5 bases). CDR1 is SEHNR, CDR2 FQNEAQ, per germline (reference sequence). The CDR3 is 13 residues long. Trimming took off 2 bases at V and 9 bases at J, with 14 bases between the two ends. The DNA of the CDR3 is TGTGCCAGCAGCTTAATAGGGAGAGTGATGCAGTACTTC. Translation: CASSLIGRVMQYF.

Many counts were recorded for this clonotype. The chain couples TRBV7-2 to TRBJ2-7; D not resolved. Trimming pared 5 bases from V and 7 bases from J, leaving 21 bases between. The CDR3 is made up of 15 amino acids. Germline V gives CDR1 SGHTA, CDR2 FQGNSA. Written as DNA, the CDR3 is TGTGCCAGCAGCCTCAGGACCACCACGCGTGGAGAGCAGTACTTC. Its translation: CASSLRTTTRGEQYF.

The chain uses TRBV6-1 and TRBJ2-7; no definite D call. The CDR3 is made up of 16 amino acids. Germline V gene data show CDR1 as MNHNS and CDR2 as SASEGT. Trimming removed 6 bases from V and 4 bases from J, with 22 bases in between. CDR3 loop: CASRVEATSPRYEQYF. The CDR3 coding sequence is TGTGCCAGCAGGGTGGAAGCCACCAGTCCCCGATACGAGCAGTACTTC.

This rearrangement joins TRBV19 to TRBJ2-3; D unclear. V shed 3 bases and J shed 4 bases, with 8 bases lying between them. Germline CDR1 reads LNHDA; CDR2 reads SQIVND (reference sequence). This CDR3 is 13 amino acids long. CDR3 coding DNA: TGTGCCAGTAGTATCCCTGGGCCAGATACGCAGTATTTT. This codes for CASSIPGPDTQYF. The entire variable domain, with the rest obtained from reference TRBV19 and TRBJ2-3, is as follows: DGGITQSPKYLFRKEGQNVTLSCEQNLNHDAMYWYRQDPGQGLRLIYYSQIVNDFQKGDIAEGYSVSREKKESFPLTVTSAQKNPTAFYLCASSIPGPDTQYFGPGTRLTVL.

This clonotype was detected ten times or more. The CDR3 DNA reads TGTGCCAGCTCTCAAGGGGGCGAAACTGTTTTCACCGGGGAGCTGTTTTTT. Its protein is CASSQGGETVFTGELFF. The chain is built from TRBV28 and TRBJ2-2; 7 bases fit TRBD1. Germline V CDR1 and CDR2: MDHEN, SYDVKM. The CDR3 has 17 amino acids. The junction had 16 bases not matched to a gene; V was cut back by 8 bases and J by 4 bases.

This clonotype was recorded many times. The chain links TRBV18 to TRBJ2-7, with 8 bases fitting TRBD1. The CDR3 loop spans 16 amino acids. Per the germline V gene, CDR1 is KGHSH and CDR2 is LQKENI. With V trimmed by 1 base and J by 0 bases, 5 bases remained unmatched. CDR3 coding DNA: TGTGCCAGCTCACCACGGACAGGGCTCAGCTCCTACGAGCAGTACTTC. The encoded protein is CASSPRTGLSSYEQYF. Drawing the rest from reference TRBV18 and TRBJ2-7, the complete variable domain is NAGVMQNPRHLVRRRGQEARLRCSPMKGHSHVYWYRQLPEEGLKFMVYLQKENIIDESGMPKERFSAEFPKEGPSILRIQQVVRGDSAAYFCASSPRTGLSSYEQYFGPGTRLTVT.

CDR3 in DNA: TGTGCCAGTACGACGGGACCCAACACCGGGGAGCTGTTTTTT. It encodes CASTTGPNTGELFF. This sequence joins TRBV19 and TRBJ2-2; D may match TRBD1 or TRBD2 (5 bases each). Trimming cost V 7 bases and J 2 bases, with 11 bases left between them. CDR1 is LNHDA and CDR2 is SQIVND in the germline V gene (reference sequence). The CDR3 has 14 amino acids.

This clonotype was observed at least ten times. This chain uses TRBV3-1 with TRBJ2-7; the match to TRBD1 covers 11 bases. The V and J ends lost 3 bases and 3 bases, in that order; junction bases with no gene match: 4. The CDR3 contains 15 residues. The germline gives CDR1 LGHDT, CDR2 YNNKEL (reference sequence). The CDR3, as DNA: TGTGCCAGCAGCCACACCGGGACAGGGGGCTACGAGCAGTACTTC. Translating gives CASSHTGTGGYEQYF.

This clonotype was counted at least ten times. V and J are TRBV12-3 or TRBV12-4 and TRBJ1-6; D is uncertain. This CDR3 comprises 14 residues. V was trimmed by 7 bases and J by 9 bases, leaving 16 bases between them. The CDR3 sequence: CASTVTPGSSPLHF. CDR3 nucleotides: TGTGCCAGCACCGTGACGCCGGGGTCTTCACCCCTCCACTTT.

The V gene is TRBV30, the J gene TRBJ2-3; a weak D match, TRBD1 (5 bases). The germline gives CDR1 GTSNPN, CDR2 SVGIG (reference sequence). V lost 2 bases and J lost 3, with 12 bases in between. This CDR3 region has 14 residues. The CDR3 region is CAWSQGPGTDTQYF. The CDR3 nucleotides read TGTGCCTGGAGTCAAGGGCCAGGGACAGATACGCAGTATTTT.

The V and J genes are TRBV4-3 and TRBJ2-1; 10 bases agree with TRBD2. CDR1 is LGHNA and CDR2 is YSLEER in the germline V gene. This CDR3 region has 16 residues. Trimming cost V 1 base and J 4 bases; bases outside gene matches: 4. The CDR3 is CASSQVPSGGYNEQFF. The CDR3 nucleotides read TGCGCCAGCAGCCAAGTTCCTAGCGGGGGATACAATGAGCAGTTCTTC.

This clonotype was seen more than once but under ten times. This chain connects TRBV4-3 to TRBJ2-2; D unclear. Looked up from germline, CDR1 is LGHNA and CDR2 is YSLEER. Between the trimmed V and J ends, which lost 2 bases and 5 bases, there was a span of 12 bases. The CDR3 is 15 amino acids. Here the CDR3 reads CASSQMSAETGELFF. CDR3 bases: TGCGCCAGCAGCCAAATGAGCGCAGAGACCGGGGAGCTGTTTTTT.

In its sample, this clonotype was seen a few times. A much bigger clone sits one base away, suggesting this may be a read error. The gene calls are TRBV7-3 and TRBJ2-3; D may be TRBD1 (5 bases). Germline V gives CDR1 SGHTA, CDR2 FQGTGA. V was cut by 5 bases and J by 2 bases, with 8 bases left in between. The CDR3 sequence is 13 residues long. CDR3 nucleotide sequence: TGTGCCAGCAGCCAGGGCCCCACAGATACGCAGTATTTT. Amino acids: CASSQGPTDTQYF. The full variable domain, with the rest looked up from reference TRBV7-3 and TRBJ2-3, is GAGVSQTPSNKVTEKGKYVELRCDPISGHTALYWYRQSLGQGPEFLIYFQGTGAADDSGLPNDRFFAVRPEGSVSTLKIQRTERGDSAVYLCASSQGPTDTQYFGPGTRLTVL.

This clonotype appeared many times. The rearrangement joins TRBV11-3 to TRBJ1-4; D is ambiguous. Looked up from germline, CDR1 is SGHNT and CDR2 is YENEEA. The CDR3 extends over 14 amino acids. Trimming pared 3 bases from V and 3 bases from J, leaving 8 bases between. The chain's CDR3 is CASSFTTSNEKLFF. Written as DNA, the CDR3 is TGTGCCAGCAGCTTCACGACATCTAATGAAAAACTGTTTTTT. The complete variable domain, with remaining parts taken from reference TRBV11-3 and TRBJ1-4, reads EAGVVQSPRYKIIEKKQPVAFWCNPISGHNTLYWYLQNLGQGPELLIRYENEEAVDDSQLPKDRFSAERLKGVDSTLKIQPAELGDSAVYLCASSFTTSNEKLFFGSGTQLSVL.

This clonotype appeared many times. This chain links TRBV15 with TRBJ2-5; D unresolved. The CDR3 consists of 15 residues. Between the trimmed V and J ends, which lost 0 bases and 3 bases, there was a span of 11 bases. The germline V gene encodes CDR1 LNHNV and CDR2 YYDKDF (reference sequence). The CDR3 nucleotides are TGTGCCACCAGCAGAGATCCCGATACAAAAGAGACCCAGTACTTC. This encodes CATSRDPDTKETQYF.